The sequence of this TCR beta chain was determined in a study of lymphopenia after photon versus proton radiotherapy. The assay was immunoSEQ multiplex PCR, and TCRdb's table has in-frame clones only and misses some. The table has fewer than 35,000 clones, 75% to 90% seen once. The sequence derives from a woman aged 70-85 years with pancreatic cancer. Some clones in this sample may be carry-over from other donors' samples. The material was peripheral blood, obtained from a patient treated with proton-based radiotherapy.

As DNA, the CDR3 is TGTGCCAGCAGCCAGGGACTCGCACGCTCCTACGAGCAGTACTTC. Encoded protein: CASSQGLARSYEQYF. This rearrangement joins TRBV11-2 to TRBJ2-7; D is perhaps TRBD2 (6 bases). This CDR3 comprises 15 residues. V gave up 5 bases and J gave up 0 bases, with 14 bases separating them. CDR1 is SGHAT, CDR2 FQNNGV, per germline.